These 8 T cell receptor beta chains came from one sample sequenced in a study of blood T cell repertoires in COVID-19. TCRdb's copy holds only in-frame clones and misses some; the assay was immunoSEQ multiplex PCR. The repertoire consists of almost 100,000 clones, with roughly nine tenths occurring once and the leading ten covering 9% to 12%. Material: peripheral blood. These receptor sequences come from a man between 50 and 59 years old with acute or convalescent COVID-19.

The rearrangement joins TRBV30 to TRBJ2-1, with 14 bases matching TRBD2. Germline loops: CDR1 GTSNPN, CDR2 SVGIG (reference sequence). V was pared by 7 bases and J by 2 bases, with 10 bases of the junction left unmatched. The CDR3 contains 17 residues. In nucleotides, the CDR3 is TGTGCCTCGAATGGGACTAGCGGGGGAAATCCCTACAATGAGCAGTTCTTC. It translates to CASNGTSGGNPYNEQFF.

This chain links TRBV2 with TRBJ1-3, with D unresolved. This CDR3 comprises 16 residues. In germline, CDR1 is SNHLY, CDR2 FYNNEI. The V end was cut by 1 base, the J end by 7 bases, with 17 bases between. This CDR3 is CASSEVFGVKGNTIYF. CDR3 DNA sequence: TGTGCCAGCAGTGAAGTCTTTGGAGTAAAAGGCAACACCATATATTTT.

V and J are TRBV5-6 and TRBJ1-2; D gene uncertain. This CDR3 has 13 amino acids. V was pared by 6 bases and J by 7 bases, with 16 bases between. CDR1 is SGHDT and CDR2 is YYEEEE in the germline V gene. CDR3 in amino acids: CASTTRHASGYTF. Written as DNA, the CDR3 is TGTGCCAGCACCACTAGACATGCAAGTGGCTACACCTTC.

The chain recombines TRBV19 with TRBJ1-5, with D maybe TRBD1 (5 bases). The CDR3 loop spans 12 amino acids. The V and J ends lost 5 bases and 5 bases respectively, with 7 bases between them. Germline loops: CDR1 LNHDA, CDR2 SQIVND (reference sequence). The CDR3 DNA is TGTGCCAGTAGTCCCAGGGATCAGCCCCAGCATTTT. This codes for CASSPRDQPQHF.

This clone came up a few times. This chain joins TRBV14 and TRBJ2-7; 8 nucleotides align to TRBD1. V was clipped by 0 bases and J by 2 bases; unmatched bases: 3. CDR1 is SGHDN and CDR2 is FVKESK in the germline V gene. The CDR3 runs 15 residues. The CDR3 here is CASSQDPQGAYEQYF. In nucleotides, the CDR3 is TGTGCCAGCAGCCAAGATCCACAGGGGGCCTACGAGCAGTACTTC.

The chain couples TRBV5-4 to TRBJ2-2, with TRBD2 as a possible D gene (5 bases). There are 16 residues in the CDR3. Looked up from germline, CDR1 is SGHNT and CDR2 is YYREEE (reference sequence). V lost 1 base, J lost 4 bases, and 14 bases lay in between. In nucleotides, the CDR3 is TGTGCCAGCAGCTTGTGGGCTAGCCGTGTCACCGGGGAGCTGTTTTTT. This encodes CASSLWASRVTGELFF.

The chain has TRBV19 and TRBJ2-1; D gene unclear. V was trimmed by 4 bases and J by 6 bases, leaving 7 bases between them. CDR1 is LNHDA, CDR2 SQIVND, per germline (reference sequence). CDR3 length equals 12 residues. The CDR3 bases are TGTGCCAGTAGTACCAACTTCAATGAGCAGTTCTTC. It encodes CASSTNFNEQFF.

This clone appeared once. The J gene is TRBJ1-4, the V gene TRBV5-6; no definite D call. The V end lost 0 bases, the J end lost 6 bases, and 9 bases lay between the germline ends. This CDR3 spans 14 amino acids. Germline assignment: CDR1 SGHDT and CDR2 YYEEEE. This CDR3 reads CASSLAVGDEKLFF. CDR3 nucleotides: TGTGCCAGCAGCTTGGCGGTTGGTGATGAAAAACTGTTTTTT.